The entry that follows covers one T cell receptor beta chain sequence. What it binds is unknown. The RNA input was about 0.45 to 1 ug, and it was reverse transcribed with random hexamers. One entry per CDR3 protein results from TCRdb running MiXCR on the immunoSEQ multiplex PCR reads. Among about 85,000 distinct CDR3 sequences, approximately 95% were seen once, and the ten largest hold roughly 0.46%. The germline V and J ends were trimmed by 2 bases and 8 bases, with 12 bases remaining between them. The CDR3 has 13 amino acids. Germline V lookup: CDR1 MNHEY, CDR2 SVGAGI. In blood CD8+ and CD4+ T cells, TCR beta underwent sequencing. This sample stems from a study of CD8 T cells in Susac syndrome. Whole-study context: The sequenced Susac syndrome patients included five or six who had clinically active disease and about 8 who were in remission. The study's findings and limits: Susac-specific public clones in total CD8+ repertoires numbered sixteen; in CD8+ TEMRA repertoires, they numbered roughly five.

Specimen: CD8+ T cells from PBMCs. The receptor's source is a human donor with Susac syndrome. The gene calls are TRBV6-5 and TRBJ1-2; perhaps TRBD1 as D (5 bases). CDR3 residues: CASSYPGGIGYTF. CDR3 nucleotide sequence: TGTGCCAGCAGTTACCCGGGGGGTATCGGCTACACCTTC.